This T cell receptor (beta chain) was recovered during a study of blood T cell repertoires in COVID-19. Study as a whole: Samples came from the United States, Italy and Spain, spanning acute and convalescent COVID-19. From T cells, B-cell-depleted T cells, or PBMCs came the material, which was cDNA or gDNA.

This CDR3 comprises 13 residues. Germline CDR1 MNHEY, CDR2 SMNVEV (reference sequence). The ends were cut back, 9 bases at V and 1 base at J, with 12 bases in the middle. Authors' data handling: Scientists estimated how many nucleated cells there were by amplifying reference gene primers. Method: immunoSEQ multiplex PCR; TCRdb's copy keeps in-frame clones and lacks some. V and J calls plus clone size are reproduced from that table; the DNA served to infer D and trimming. This table has fewer than 250,000 clones, roughly 80% appearing once. Sequencing was carried out using peripheral blood. This chain connects TRBV27 to TRBJ1-1, with unresolved D. This clonotype originated in a woman aged 70-85 years with active or convalescent COVID-19. The CDR3: CASRRSENTEAFF. CDR3 nucleotides: TGTGCCAGTCGCCGGAGCGAGAACACTGAAGCTTTCTTT.